These T cell receptor beta chains were read from a single sample in a study of human T cells and chemical hapten exposure. TCRdb reprocessed the RACE reads with MiXCR, giving one entry per CDR3 protein. The data contain about 69,000 distinct CDR3 sequences, about 9.3% of them singletons. The sequenced sample was whole blood, obtained in connection with sensitization to the hapten diphenylcyclopropenone (DPC). These receptors all stem from a woman between 50 and 59 years old with alopecia areata. Some clones in this sample may be carry-over from other donors' samples. CDR3s include the opening cysteine and the closing phenylalanine or tryptophan. The order of the fields is J gene, V gene, clone size, D gene, CDR3 DNA, CDR3 protein. The D gene is left open where the match is weak. Rows may omit the clone size; those that give it use once, few, many or a size class.

>TRBJ2-5|TRBV20-1|few|.
TGCAGTGCCCACATCGCGGAGACCCAGTACTTC
CSAHIAETQYF
>TRBJ1-5|TRBV18|.|TRBD1
TGTGCCAGCTCACCCGCGTGGCCAGGGGGCCCAAATCAGCCCCAGCATTTT
CASSPAWPGGPNQPQHF
>TRBJ2-2|TRBV11-2|many|.
TGTGCCAGCAGCTTAGGGGGCGGACTCACCGGGGAGCTGTTTTTT
CASSLGGGLTGELFF
>TRBJ1-2|TRBV5-4|.|.
TGTGCCAGCAGCTTCGACCCAGCTAACTATGGCTACACCTTC
CASSFDPANYGYTF
>TRBJ2-3|TRBV10-3|many|.
TGTGCCATCAGGGATGATCGGAGCACAGATACGCAGTATTTT
CAIRDDRSTDTQYF
>TRBJ1-5|TRBV7-2|many|.
TGTGCCAGCAGCCCGCTACGTCAGGGTTGGCAGCCCCAGCATTTT
CASSPLRQGWQPQHF
>TRBJ1-1|TRBV19|.|.
TGTGCCAGTAGTATTGGTGTTACCACTGAAGCTTTCTTT
CASSIGVTTEAFF
>TRBJ2-1|TRBV29-1|.|TRBD2
TGCAGCGTTGGGGGACTACGGAATGAGCAGTTCTTC
CSVGGLRNEQFF
>TRBJ2-2|TRBV2|few|.
TGTGCCAGCAGGGCCGACATGGGGGGAGGCACCGGGGAGCTGTTTTTT
CASRADMGGGTGELFF
>TRBJ1-1|TRBV18|many|TRBD1
TGTGCCAGCTCACCAGGGACAGCGAACACTGAAGCTTTCTTT
CASSPGTANTEAFF
>TRBJ2-7|TRBV11-2|many|TRBD2
TGTGCCAGCAGCTCCCTGACTAGCGGGAGGAGGTACGAGCAGTACTTC
CASSSLTSGRRYEQYF
>TRBJ2-5|TRBV19|many|TRBD1
TGTGCCAGTAGTATAGGGGGACAGGGCTACCAAGAGACCCAGTACTTC
CASSIGGQGYQETQYF
>TRBJ2-3|TRBV20-1|few|TRBD2
TGCAGTGCCAGCATAATTAGCGGGAGGTCAGATACGCAGTATTTT
CSASIISGRSDTQYF
>TRBJ2-3|TRBV20-1|many|.
TGCGGGGGCCTCTGGCGGAGTAGCACAGATACGCAGTATTTT
CGGLWRSSTDTQYF
>TRBJ2-6|TRBV20-1|many|.
TGCAGTGCTACCCTCTCTGGGGCCAACGTCCTGACTTTC
CSATLSGANVLTF
>TRBJ2-5|TRBV30|.|.
TGTGCCTGGAGTGCTGGTTTCGGGACCGTGACCCAGTACTTC
CAWSAGFGTVTQYF
>TRBJ2-7|TRBV5-6|.|TRBD1
TGTGCCAGCAGCACCATCGCGGGACAGGGTGTACTTTACGAGCAGTACTTC
CASSTIAGQGVLYEQYF
>TRBJ2-6|TRBV5-1|.|.
TGCGCCAGCAGCTTACAGGGTGCGGTTATGGGCTCTGGGGCCAACGTCCTGACTTTC
CASSLQGAVMGSGANVLTF
>TRBJ2-2|TRBV11-1|few|TRBD2
TGTGCCAGCAGCGGACTAGCGGGAGTGACCGGGGAGCTGTTTTTT
CASSGLAGVTGELFF
>TRBJ2-2|TRBV11-2|few|.
TGTGCCAGCAGCTTAGGGTGGAGATCGAACACCGGGGAGCTGTTTTTT
CASSLGWRSNTGELFF
>TRBJ2-3|TRBV20-1|many|TRBD2
TGCAGTGCCCGACCCGCCGGAGGTAGCGGGAGGGCCCGGATCACAGATACGCAGTATTTT
CSARPAGGSGRARITDTQYF
>TRBJ2-3|TRBV20-1|many|.
TGCAGTGCTAGAGAGAGCGGAGGCACAGATACGCAGTATTTT
CSARESGGTDTQYF
>TRBJ2-3|TRBV20-1|few|TRBD2
TGCAGTGCTCTGGGACTAGCGGGAGGGGTAGATACGCAGTATTTT
CSALGLAGGVDTQYF
>TRBJ2-5|TRBV6-1|many|TRBD1
TGTGCCAGCACAGCGGGACAGGGCATGGAGACCCAGTACTTC
CASTAGQGMETQYF
>TRBJ2-3|TRBV20-1|.|.
TGCAGTGCTACTCACCCTAGCACAGATACGCAGTATTTT
CSATHPSTDTQYF
>TRBJ1-1|TRBV27|many|TRBD1
TGTGCCAGCAGAGAACAGGGGGCGTCGAACACTGAAGCTTTCTTT
CASREQGASNTEAFF
>TRBJ2-7|TRBV28|once|TRBD1
TGTGCCAGCAGTTTGTTGGACAGGGTGGGCGAGCAGTACTTC
CASSLLDRVGEQYF
>TRBJ2-1|TRBV7-2|.|.
TGTGCCAGCAGCCCTATTCATGAGCAGTTCTTC
CASSPIHEQFF
>TRBJ1-2|TRBV29-1|.|.
TGCAGCGTTGAAGAAGTCGGGGACTACACCTTC
CSVEEVGDYTF
>TRBJ2-1|TRBV7-6|many|TRBD1
TGTGCCAGCAGCTTAGTACAGGGGGCATGGGAGCAGTTCTTC
CASSLVQGAWEQFF
>TRBJ1-1|TRBV6-4|many|.
TGTGCCAGCAGCCCCGAGATGAACACTGAAGCTTTCTTT
CASSPEMNTEAFF
>TRBJ1-3|TRBV6-6|many|.
TGTGCCAGCATTCGCGGGTCCCAAAGGGGAAACACCATATATTTT
CASIRGSQRGNTIYF
>TRBJ1-5|TRBV9|many|.
TGTGCCAGCAGCGTAGCTCCAGGGGATCAGCCCCAGCATTTT
CASSVAPGDQPQHF
>TRBJ2-3|TRBV5-1|many|.
TGCGCCAGCAGCTTGAGGGACAGCACAGATACGCAGTATTTT
CASSLRDSTDTQYF
>TRBJ1-5|TRBV3-1|many|.
TGTGCCAGCAGCCAGGTTGGAGGTCAGCCCCAGCATTTT
CASSQVGGQPQHF